The rows below give T cell receptor beta chains drawn from one sample of a study of cytomegalovirus exposure and HLA in healthy donors. Some clones are missing from TCRdb's copy, which holds only in-frame ones; the method was immunoSEQ multiplex PCR. The sample yields 150,000 to 200,000 clones, about 78% seen once. Sequencing was performed on PBMCs. These receptors came from a male donor in good health and CMV-seronegative. The CDR3 runs from the conserved cysteine through the conserved F or W. The order of the fields is V gene, J gene, clone size, D gene, CDR3 DNA, CDR3 protein. The D gene is left open where the match is weak. Clone size is shown for a subset of rows, as once, few, many or a class of expanded clone.

TRBV2	TRBJ1-1	.	.	TGTGCCAGCCCCCGGGGGGACGGGATGGTAGCTTTCTTT	CASPRGDGMVAFF
TRBV30	TRBJ1-6	.	.	TGTGCCTGGTGCTACTCCCGAGATAATTCACCCCTCCACTTT	CAWCYSRDNSPLHF
TRBV13	TRBJ1-1	.	TRBD1	TGTGCCAGCAGCTCACGACAGGGGGAGTCGGTTGAGACTGAAGCTTTCTTT	CASSSRQGESVETEAFF
TRBV7-3	TRBJ2-5	.	.	TGTGCCAGCAGCCCCGGACTCTATACTAGGGAGACCCAGTACTTC	CASSPGLYTRETQYF
TRBV28	TRBJ1-5	few	.	TGTGCCAGCACCATGGGGCAGGCTGGAAAGCCCCAGCATTTT	CASTMGQAGKPQHF
TRBV2	TRBJ2-7	.	.	TGTGCCAGCAGTGGGGGGGGAAGGCGTCAGGGGGCCTACGAGCAGTACTTC	CASSGGGRRQGAYEQYF
TRBV29-1	TRBJ2-1	.	TRBD2	TGCAGCGTTGAGACTAGCCGGGAGGGAGAGTATGAGCAGTTCTTC	CSVETSREGEYEQFF
TRBV7-2	TRBJ2-7	.	.	TGTGCCAGCAGCGAGGACTACAGCTCCTACGAGCAGTACTTC	CASSEDYSSYEQYF
TRBV29-1	TRBJ2-7	.	TRBD2	TGCAGCGTTGGGGGGAGCGGGAGGTTTTACGAGCAGTACTTC	CSVGGSGRFYEQYF
TRBV5-1	TRBJ1-5	few	TRBD1	TGCGCCAGCAGCTTGGCAGGGGGCGGGAATCAGCCCCAGCATTTT	CASSLAGGGNQPQHF
TRBV5-1	TRBJ2-5	.	TRBD2	TGCGCCAGCAGCCACGGGACTAGCGGGAGGAGGGGAGAGACCCAGTACTTC	CASSHGTSGRRGETQYF
TRBV14	TRBJ2-2	.	TRBD1	TGTGCCAGCAGCCCGACAGGGGACACCGGGGAGCTGTTTTTT	CASSPTGDTGELFF
TRBV4-1	TRBJ2-7	few	TRBD1	TGCGCCAGCAGGAGGACAGGGAAGATCCACGAGCAGTACTTC	CASRRTGKIHEQYF
TRBV5-1	TRBJ2-3	.	TRBD2	TGCGCCAGCAGCTCCGGACTAGCGGGGCCGAGCACAGATACGCAGTATTTT	CASSSGLAGPSTDTQYF
TRBV28	TRBJ1-1	.	.	TGTGCCAGCAGTTCAGGGCAGAACACTGAAGCTTTCTTT	CASSSGQNTEAFF
TRBV7-3	TRBJ2-6	once	TRBD1	TGTGCCAGCAGAAAAGACAGGGGGAGCTTGTCAGGGGCCAACGTCCTGACTTTC	CASRKDRGSLSGANVLTF
TRBV6-5	TRBJ1-1	.	TRBD1	TGTGCCAGCAGCGTACAGGGGGCAACTGAAGCTTTCTTT	CASSVQGATEAFF
TRBV6-1	TRBJ2-1	.	.	TGTGCCAGCAGTGCCAGGGGCGGCACCTACAATGAGCAGTTCTTC	CASSARGGTYNEQFF
TRBV19	TRBJ2-1	.	TRBD2	TGTGCCAGTAGTTCCACAGCGGGAGGGCCGGGGAATGAGCAGTTCTTC	CASSSTAGGPGNEQFF
TRBV19	TRBJ2-1	.	.	TGTGCCAGTAGTATGGTAGCACGGAATGAGCAGTTCTTC	CASSMVARNEQFF
TRBV30	TRBJ1-6	.	TRBD1	TGTGCCTGGAGTGTACCCCGGACAGGCCTTTCACCCCTCCACTTT	CAWSVPRTGLSPLHF
TRBV10-3	TRBJ2-7	.	TRBD2	TGTGCCATCAGTACCACTACCGGGACTAGCGGGAGAACGTCGTACTTC	CAISTTTGTSGRTSYF
TRBV19	TRBJ2-7	.	.	TGTGCCAGTAGTCTTAGCGGCTCCTACGAGCAGTACTTC	CASSLSGSYEQYF
TRBV5-1	TRBJ1-1	once	TRBD1	TGCGCCAGCAGTTCGGGACAGACGAACACTGAAGCTTTCTTT	CASSSGQTNTEAFF
TRBV7-9	TRBJ2-7	.	TRBD2	TGTGCCAGCAGCGACCCTAGCGGGAGCGACGAGCAGTACTTC	CASSDPSGSDEQYF
TRBV5-5	TRBJ2-4	.	TRBD2	TGTGCCAGCAACCGACGGGAGGGCCCTCAGTACTTC	CASNRREGPQYF
TRBV6-5	TRBJ2-1	.	TRBD2	TGTGCCAGCAGTTACTCTGTGGGAGGGGATGAGCAGTTCTTC	CASSYSVGGDEQFF
TRBV18	TRBJ1-1	.	.	TGTGCCAGCTCACAGGACACATACACTGAAGCTTTCTTT	CASSQDTYTEAFF
TRBV5-1	TRBJ2-3	.	.	TGCGCCAGCAGCATGTCCCAGGGCACAGATACGCAGTATTTT	CASSMSQGTDTQYF
TRBV27	TRBJ2-3	.	TRBD1	TGTGCCAGCAGTTCGCCCGGAGGACAGGGTTTGGATACGCAGTATTTT	CASSSPGGQGLDTQYF
TRBV19	TRBJ2-2	.	TRBD1	TGTGCCAGTGGGGCCGGGACAGGGTGGACCGGGGAGCTGTTTTTT	CASGAGTGWTGELFF
TRBV27	TRBJ2-5	once	.	TGTGCCAGCAGTTCAGACGACAGATACCAAGAGACCCAGTACTTC	CASSSDDRYQETQYF
TRBV5-1	TRBJ2-6	.	.	TGCGCCAGCAGCGCCTCAGGGGGGTCTGGGGCCAACGTCCTGACTTTC	CASSASGGSGANVLTF
TRBV2	TRBJ1-5	.	.	TGTGCCAGCAGGGACCAGGGGAAGCCCCAGCATTTT	CASRDQGKPQHF
TRBV5-5	TRBJ2-7	.	.	TGTGCCAGCAGCTTGGGGGGGGACGAGCAGTACTTC	CASSLGGDEQYF
TRBV29-1	TRBJ1-2	.	.	TGCAGCGTTGGGGGACTGGCTGGCTACACCTTC	CSVGGLAGYTF
TRBV7-8	TRBJ2-1	.	.	TGTGCCAGCAGCTTAGGACTGCAAGACAATGAGCAGTTCTTC	CASSLGLQDNEQFF
TRBV28	TRBJ2-7	.	TRBD1	TGTGCCAGCAGTCTACGGGACAGGGGGCCCTACGAGCAGTACTTC	CASSLRDRGPYEQYF
TRBV7-9	TRBJ1-3	.	.	TGTGCCAGCAGCTCCCCCGCGGGGGGCGAGTTGTCGGGAAACACCATATATTTT	CASSSPAGGELSGNTIYF
TRBV19	TRBJ1-2	.	.	TGTGCCAGTAGTATAGAAACCGCGTATGGCTACACCTTC	CASSIETAYGYTF
TRBV6-1	TRBJ1-3	.	TRBD1	TGTGCCAGCAGTGAAGCCCTGGGACAGCCGCCTTACGGTGGAAACACCATATATTTT	CASSEALGQPPYGGNTIYF
TRBV19	TRBJ1-2	.	.	TGTGCCAGTAGTGATCGGGTACTAGCTGGCTACACCTTC	CASSDRVLAGYTF
TRBV7-3	TRBJ2-5	.	.	TGTGCCAGCAGCTTCCAGGGGGGACAAGAGACCCAGTACTTC	CASSFQGGQETQYF
TRBV5-6	TRBJ2-4	.	.	TGTGCCAGCAGCTCAACAGTGGACATTCAGTACTTC	CASSSTVDIQYF
TRBV6-1	TRBJ2-3	.	.	TGTGCCAGCAGCCGGGACTGGGGCACAGATACGCAGTATTTT	CASSRDWGTDTQYF
TRBV4-3	TRBJ2-7	.	.	TGCGCCAGCAGCCAAGATTTACAGAGCTCCTACGAGCAGTACTTC	CASSQDLQSSYEQYF
TRBV10-3	TRBJ2-7	.	.	TGTGCCATCACCAACCCCCAGGGGGGATACGAGCAGTACTTC	CAITNPQGGYEQYF
TRBV21-1	TRBJ1-1	.	.	TGTGCCAGCAGCAAAGCGCTTTGCATATGTGGGGGAGGACGGTTAAACACTGAAGCTTTCTTT	CASSKALCICGGGRLNTEAFF
TRBV5-4	TRBJ2-3	.	.	TGTGCCAGCAGCTCCAAGCGGGCGGGAAGCACAGATACGCAGTATTTT	CASSSKRAGSTDTQYF
TRBV19	TRBJ2-3	once	TRBD1	TGTGCCAGTAGTGCCACAGGGGGCGTAGATACGCAGTATTTT	CASSATGGVDTQYF
TRBV10-3	TRBJ2-2	.	TRBD2	TGTGCCATCAGTGAAGGACTAGCGGGAGGCACCGGGGAGCTGTTTTTT	CAISEGLAGGTGELFF
TRBV19	TRBJ2-2	few	.	TGTGCCAGTAGTATTAGTGCGGGTCCGGGCGGGGAGCTGTTTTTT	CASSISAGPGGELFF
TRBV19	TRBJ2-1	.	TRBD1	TGTGCCAGCCTGTCTACAGGGGGCGCAAGGAATGAGCAGTTCTTC	CASLSTGGARNEQFF
TRBV13	TRBJ1-2	once	.	TGTGCCAGCAGCTTAGGACATCTCTATGGCTACACCTTC	CASSLGHLYGYTF
TRBV6-5	TRBJ2-5	.	TRBD2	TGTGCCAGCAGTTATAGCGGGAACAGCCAAGAGACCCAGTACTTC	CASSYSGNSQETQYF